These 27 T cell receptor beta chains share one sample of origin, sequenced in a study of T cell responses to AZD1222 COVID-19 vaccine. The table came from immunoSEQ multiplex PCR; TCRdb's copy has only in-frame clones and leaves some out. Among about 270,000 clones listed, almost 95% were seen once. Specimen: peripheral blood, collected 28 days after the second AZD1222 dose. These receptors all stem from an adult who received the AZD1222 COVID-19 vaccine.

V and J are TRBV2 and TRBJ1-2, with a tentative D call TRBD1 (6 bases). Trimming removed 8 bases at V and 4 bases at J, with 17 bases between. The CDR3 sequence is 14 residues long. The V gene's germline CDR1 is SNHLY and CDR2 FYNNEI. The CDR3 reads CASAGDRWGYGYTF. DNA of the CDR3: TGTGCCAGCGCAGGCGACAGGTGGGGCTATGGCTACACCTTC.

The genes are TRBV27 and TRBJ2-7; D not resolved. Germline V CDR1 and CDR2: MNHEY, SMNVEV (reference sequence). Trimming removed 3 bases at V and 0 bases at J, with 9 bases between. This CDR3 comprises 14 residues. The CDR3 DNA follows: TGTGCCAGCAGTTTTGGTCTTAGCTCCTACGAGCAGTACTTC. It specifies CASSFGLSSYEQYF.

This chain's CDR3 is CASSSQRGLILSPLHF. As DNA, the CDR3 is TGTGCCAGCAGCTCCCAAAGGGGCCTAATTCTTTCACCCCTCCACTTT. The chain carries TRBV5-4 and TRBJ1-6, with D possibly TRBD1 on 5 matching bases. Germline CDR1 SGHNT, CDR2 YYREEE (reference sequence). V lost 3 bases to trimming and J lost 9 bases, with 19 bases between them. The length of the CDR3 is 16 residues.

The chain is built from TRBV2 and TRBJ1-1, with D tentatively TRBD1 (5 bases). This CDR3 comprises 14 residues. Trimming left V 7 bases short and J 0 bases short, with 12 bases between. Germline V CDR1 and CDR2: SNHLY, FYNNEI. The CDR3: CASNDQGMNTEAFF. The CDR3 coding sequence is TGTGCCAGCAATGACCAGGGAATGAACACTGAAGCTTTCTTT.

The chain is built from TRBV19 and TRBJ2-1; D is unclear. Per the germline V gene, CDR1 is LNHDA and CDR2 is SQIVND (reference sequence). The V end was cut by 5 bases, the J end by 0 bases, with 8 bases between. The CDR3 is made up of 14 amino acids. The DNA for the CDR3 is TGTGCCAGTAGTCTGGGAATCTCCTACAATGAGCAGTTCTTC. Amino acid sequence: CASSLGISYNEQFF.

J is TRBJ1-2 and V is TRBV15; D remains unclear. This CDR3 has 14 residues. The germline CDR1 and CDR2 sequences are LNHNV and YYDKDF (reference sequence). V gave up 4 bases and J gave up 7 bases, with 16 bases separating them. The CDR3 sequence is CATSTRPGRSGYTF. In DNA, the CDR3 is TGTGCCACCAGCACCCGTCCGGGGAGGAGTGGCTACACCTTC.

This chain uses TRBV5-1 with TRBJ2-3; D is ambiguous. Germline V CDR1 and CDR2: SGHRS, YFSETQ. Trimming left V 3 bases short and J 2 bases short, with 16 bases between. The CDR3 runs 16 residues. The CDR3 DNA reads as TGCGCCAGCAGCTCGGCGCGGCCGGGTTACACAGATACGCAGTATTTT. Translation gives CASSSARPGYTDTQYF. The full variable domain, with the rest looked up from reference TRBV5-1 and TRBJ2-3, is KAGVTQTPRYLIKTRGQQVTLSCSPISGHRSVSWYQQTPGQGLQFLFEYFSETQRNKGNFPGRFSGRQFSNSRSEMNVSTLELGDSALYLCASSSARPGYTDTQYFGPGTRLTVL.

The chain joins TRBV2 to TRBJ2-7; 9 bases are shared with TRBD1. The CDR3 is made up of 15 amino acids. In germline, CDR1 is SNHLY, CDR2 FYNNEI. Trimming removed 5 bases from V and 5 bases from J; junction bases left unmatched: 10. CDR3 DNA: TGTGCCAGCAGTCGACCTACAGGGGGCCCCCACGAGCAGTACTTC. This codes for CASSRPTGGPHEQYF.

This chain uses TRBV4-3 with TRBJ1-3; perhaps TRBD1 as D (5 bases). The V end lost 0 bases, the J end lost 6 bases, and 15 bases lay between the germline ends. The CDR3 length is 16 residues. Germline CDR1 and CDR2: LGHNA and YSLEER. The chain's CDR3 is CASSQDWGIGANTIYF. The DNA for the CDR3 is TGCGCCAGCAGCCAAGATTGGGGGATAGGGGCAAACACCATATATTTT.

CDR3 protein: CASSQGRTGELFF. The DNA for the CDR3 is TGCGCCAGCAGCCAAGGAAGAACCGGGGAGCTGTTTTTT. The chain recombines TRBV4-3 with TRBJ2-2; D remains ambiguous. Germline V lookup: CDR1 LGHNA, CDR2 YSLEER. This CDR3 has 13 residues. V lost 1 base to trimming and J lost 5 bases, with 5 bases between them.

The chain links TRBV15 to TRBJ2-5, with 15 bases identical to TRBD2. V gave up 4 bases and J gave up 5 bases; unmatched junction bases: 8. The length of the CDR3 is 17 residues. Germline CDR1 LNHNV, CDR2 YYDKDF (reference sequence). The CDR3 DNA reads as TGTGCCACCAGCAAACCGGGACTAGCGGGGGGCTGGGAGACCCAGTACTTC. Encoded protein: CATSKPGLAGGWETQYF.

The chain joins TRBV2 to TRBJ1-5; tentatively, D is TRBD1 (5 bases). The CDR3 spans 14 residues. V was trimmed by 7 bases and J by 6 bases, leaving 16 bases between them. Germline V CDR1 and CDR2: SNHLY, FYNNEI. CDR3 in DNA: TGTGCCAGCAAGTTGTCAGGGAGTGGTCAGCCCCAGCATTTT. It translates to CASKLSGSGQPQHF. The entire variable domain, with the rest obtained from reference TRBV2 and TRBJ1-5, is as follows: EPEVTQTPSHQVTQMGQEVILRCVPISNHLYFYWYRQILGQKVEFLVSFYNNEISEKSEIFDDQFSVERPDGSNFTLKIRSTKLEDSAMYFCASKLSGSGQPQHFGDGTRLSIL.

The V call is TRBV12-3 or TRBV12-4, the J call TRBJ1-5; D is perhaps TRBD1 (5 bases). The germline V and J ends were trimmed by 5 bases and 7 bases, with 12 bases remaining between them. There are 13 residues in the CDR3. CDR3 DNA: TGTGCCAGCAGTCCTGGGGGGAACCAGCCCCAGCATTTT. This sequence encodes CASSPGGNQPQHF.

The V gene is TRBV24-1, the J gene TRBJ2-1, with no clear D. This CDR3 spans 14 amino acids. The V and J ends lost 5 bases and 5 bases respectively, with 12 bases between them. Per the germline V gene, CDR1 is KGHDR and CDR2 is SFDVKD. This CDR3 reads CATSAFPGHNEQFF. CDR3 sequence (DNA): TGTGCCACCAGTGCGTTCCCGGGTCACAATGAGCAGTTCTTC.

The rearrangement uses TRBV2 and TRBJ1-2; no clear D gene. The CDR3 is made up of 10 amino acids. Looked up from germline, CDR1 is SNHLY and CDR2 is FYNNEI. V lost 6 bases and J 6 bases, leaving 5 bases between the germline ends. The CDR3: CASRSDGYTF. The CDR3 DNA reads TGTGCCAGCAGGTCAGATGGCTACACCTTC.

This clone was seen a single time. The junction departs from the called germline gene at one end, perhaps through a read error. CDR3 sequence reads: CSSSLAPVGTRGYGANVLTF. CDR3 DNA: TGCTCCAGCAGCTTGGCCCCGGTTGGGACCAGGGGTTATGGGGCCAACGTCCTGACTTTC. The chain combines TRBV5-1 with TRBJ2-6, with D perhaps matching TRBD1 (6 bases). This CDR3 comprises 20 residues. The V gene's germline CDR1 is SGHRS and CDR2 YFSETQ.

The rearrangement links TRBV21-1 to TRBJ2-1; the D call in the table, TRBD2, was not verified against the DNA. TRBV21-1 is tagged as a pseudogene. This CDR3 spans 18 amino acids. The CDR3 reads CASSALSRAGLLFGEQFF. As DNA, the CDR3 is TGTGCCAGCAGCGCCCTCTCCAGGGCGGGACTCCTTTTCGGTGAGCAGTTCTTC.

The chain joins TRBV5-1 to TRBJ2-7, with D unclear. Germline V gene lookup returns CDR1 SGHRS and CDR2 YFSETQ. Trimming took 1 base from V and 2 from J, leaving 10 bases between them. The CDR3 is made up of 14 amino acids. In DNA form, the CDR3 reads TGCGCCAGCAGCTTGATGGCAGGACCCTACGAGCAGTACTTC. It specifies CASSLMAGPYEQYF.

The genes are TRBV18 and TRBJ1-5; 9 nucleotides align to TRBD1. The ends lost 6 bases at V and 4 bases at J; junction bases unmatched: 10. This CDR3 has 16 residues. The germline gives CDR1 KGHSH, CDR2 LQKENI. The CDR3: CASSPMGDRDNQPQHF. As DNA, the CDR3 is TGTGCCAGCTCGCCAATGGGGGACAGGGATAATCAGCCCCAGCATTTT.

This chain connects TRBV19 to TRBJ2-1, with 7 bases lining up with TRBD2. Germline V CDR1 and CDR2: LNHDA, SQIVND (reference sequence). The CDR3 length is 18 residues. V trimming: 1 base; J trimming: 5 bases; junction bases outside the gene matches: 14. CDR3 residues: CASSIAPPAGILNNEQFF. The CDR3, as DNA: TGTGCCAGTAGTATAGCTCCCCCAGCGGGAATATTAAACAATGAGCAGTTCTTC.

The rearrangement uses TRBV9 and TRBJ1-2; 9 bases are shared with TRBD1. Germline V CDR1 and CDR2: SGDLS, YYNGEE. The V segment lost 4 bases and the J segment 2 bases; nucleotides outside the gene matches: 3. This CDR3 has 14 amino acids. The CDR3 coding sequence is TGTGCCAGCAGCACCGGGACAGGGAACTATGGCTACACCTTC. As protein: CASSTGTGNYGYTF.

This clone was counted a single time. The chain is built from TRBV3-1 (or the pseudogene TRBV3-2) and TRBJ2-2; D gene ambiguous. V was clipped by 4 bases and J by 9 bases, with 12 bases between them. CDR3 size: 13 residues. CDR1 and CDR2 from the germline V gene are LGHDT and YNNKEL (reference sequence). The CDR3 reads CASSLRAPRELFF. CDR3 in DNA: TGTGCCAGCAGCCTACGAGCCCCCCGGGAGCTGTTTTTT.

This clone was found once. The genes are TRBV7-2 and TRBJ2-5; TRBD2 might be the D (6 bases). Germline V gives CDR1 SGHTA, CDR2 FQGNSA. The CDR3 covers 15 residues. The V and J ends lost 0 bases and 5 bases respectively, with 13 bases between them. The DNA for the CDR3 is TGTGCCAGCAGCTTAGCGCGGGCGGGGACGGAGACCCAGTACTTC. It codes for CASSLARAGTETQYF.

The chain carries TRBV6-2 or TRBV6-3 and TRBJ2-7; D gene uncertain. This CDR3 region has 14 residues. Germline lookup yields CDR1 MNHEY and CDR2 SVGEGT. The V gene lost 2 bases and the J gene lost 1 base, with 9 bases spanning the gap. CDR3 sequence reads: CASSYEIGSYEQYF. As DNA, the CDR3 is TGTGCCAGCAGTTACGAGATTGGGTCCTACGAGCAGTACTTC.

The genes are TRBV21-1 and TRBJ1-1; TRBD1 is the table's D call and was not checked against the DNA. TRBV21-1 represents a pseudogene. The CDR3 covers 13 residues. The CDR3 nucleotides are TGTGCCAGCGTTAACGACAGGGGCACTGAAGCTTTCTTT. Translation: CASVNDRGTEAFF.

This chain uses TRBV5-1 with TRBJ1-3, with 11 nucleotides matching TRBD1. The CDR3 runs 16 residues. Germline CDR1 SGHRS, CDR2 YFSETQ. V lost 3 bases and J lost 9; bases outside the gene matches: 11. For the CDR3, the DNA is TGCGCCAGCAGCTGGGGACAGGGGGACAGGAAAAGCACCATATATTTT. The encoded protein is CASSWGQGDRKSTIYF.

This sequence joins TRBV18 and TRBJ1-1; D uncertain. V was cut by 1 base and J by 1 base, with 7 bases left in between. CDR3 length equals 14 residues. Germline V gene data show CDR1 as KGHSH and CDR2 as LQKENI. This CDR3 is CASSPQQQNTEAFF. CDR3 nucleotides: TGTGCCAGCTCACCACAACAACAGAACACTGAAGCTTTCTTT.